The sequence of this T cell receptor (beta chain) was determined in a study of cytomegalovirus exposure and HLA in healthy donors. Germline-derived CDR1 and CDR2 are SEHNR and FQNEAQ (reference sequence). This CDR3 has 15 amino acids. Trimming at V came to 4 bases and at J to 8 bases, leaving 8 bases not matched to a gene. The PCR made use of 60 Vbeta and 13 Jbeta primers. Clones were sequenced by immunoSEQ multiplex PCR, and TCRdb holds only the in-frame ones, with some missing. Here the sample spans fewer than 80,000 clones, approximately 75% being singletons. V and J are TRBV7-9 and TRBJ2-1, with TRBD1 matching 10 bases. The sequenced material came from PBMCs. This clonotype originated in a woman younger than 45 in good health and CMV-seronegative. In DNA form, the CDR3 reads TGTGCCAGCAGCTATCCGGGACAGGGGCTCCATGAGCAGTTCTTC. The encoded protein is CASSYPGQGLHEQFF.